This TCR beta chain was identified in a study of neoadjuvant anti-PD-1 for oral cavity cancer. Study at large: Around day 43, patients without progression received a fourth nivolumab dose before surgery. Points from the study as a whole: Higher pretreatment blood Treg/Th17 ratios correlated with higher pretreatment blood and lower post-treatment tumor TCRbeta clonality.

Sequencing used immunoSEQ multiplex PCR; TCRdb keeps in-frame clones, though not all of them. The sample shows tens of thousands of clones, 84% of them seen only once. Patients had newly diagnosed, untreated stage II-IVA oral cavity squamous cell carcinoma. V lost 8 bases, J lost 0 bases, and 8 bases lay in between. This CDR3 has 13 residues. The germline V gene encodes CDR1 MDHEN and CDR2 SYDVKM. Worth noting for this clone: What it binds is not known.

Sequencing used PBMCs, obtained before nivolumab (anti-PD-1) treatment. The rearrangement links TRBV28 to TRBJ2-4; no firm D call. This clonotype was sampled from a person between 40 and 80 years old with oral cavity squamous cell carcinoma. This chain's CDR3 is CASLDLAKNIQYF. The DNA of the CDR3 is TGTGCCAGCCTCGATTTAGCCAAAAACATTCAGTACTTC.